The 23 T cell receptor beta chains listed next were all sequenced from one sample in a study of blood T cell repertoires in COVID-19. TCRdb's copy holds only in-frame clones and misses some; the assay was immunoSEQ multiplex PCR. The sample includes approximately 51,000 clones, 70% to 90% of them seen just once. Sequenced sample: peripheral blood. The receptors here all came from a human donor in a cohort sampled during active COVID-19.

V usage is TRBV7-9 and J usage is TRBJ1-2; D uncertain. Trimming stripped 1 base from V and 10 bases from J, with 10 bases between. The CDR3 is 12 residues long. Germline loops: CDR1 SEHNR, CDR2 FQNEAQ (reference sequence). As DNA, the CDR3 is TGTGCCAGCAGCTTAGAGTACCGGGACTACACCTTC. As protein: CASSLEYRDYTF.

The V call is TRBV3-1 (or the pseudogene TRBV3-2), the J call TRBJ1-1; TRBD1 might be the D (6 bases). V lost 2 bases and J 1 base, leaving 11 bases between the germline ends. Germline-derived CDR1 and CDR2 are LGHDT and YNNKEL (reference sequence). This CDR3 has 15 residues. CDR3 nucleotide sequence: TGTGCCAGCAGCCAACTACCGACAGGGAACACTGAAGCTTTCTTT. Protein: CASSQLPTGNTEAFF.

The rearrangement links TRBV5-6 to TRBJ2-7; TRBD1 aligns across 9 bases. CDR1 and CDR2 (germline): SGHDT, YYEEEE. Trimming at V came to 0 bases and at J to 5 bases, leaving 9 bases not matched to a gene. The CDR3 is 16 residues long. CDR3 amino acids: CASSLAGGQGSHEQYF. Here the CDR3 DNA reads TGTGCCAGCAGCTTGGCCGGCGGACAGGGGTCCCACGAGCAGTACTTC.

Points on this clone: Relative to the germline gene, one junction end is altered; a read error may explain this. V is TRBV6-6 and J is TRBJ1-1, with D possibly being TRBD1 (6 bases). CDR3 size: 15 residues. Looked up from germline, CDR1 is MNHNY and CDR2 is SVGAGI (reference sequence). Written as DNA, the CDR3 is TGTGCCAGCAGGTCCGGGACAATTCTGAACGCTGAAGCTTTCTTT. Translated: CASRSGTILNAEAFF.

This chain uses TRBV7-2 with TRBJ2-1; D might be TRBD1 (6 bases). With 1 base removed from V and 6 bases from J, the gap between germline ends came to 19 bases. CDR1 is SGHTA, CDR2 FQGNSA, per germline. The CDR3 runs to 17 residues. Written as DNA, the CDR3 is TGTGCCAGCAGCTTAGTACAGGGCAGGCCCTCGAGCAATGAGCAGTTCTTC. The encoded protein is CASSLVQGRPSSNEQFF.

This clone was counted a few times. CDR3 protein: CAISEGVLAGDEQYF. The DNA for the CDR3 is TGTGCCATCAGTGAAGGTGTACTAGCGGGAGACGAGCAGTACTTC. The chain recombines TRBV10-3 with TRBJ2-7, with 11 positions matching TRBD2. This CDR3 comprises 15 residues. Germline V gene lookup returns CDR1 ENHRY and CDR2 SYGVKD. The J segment lost 5 bases and the V segment lost 3 bases, leaving 6 bases of the junction unmatched.

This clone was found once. CDR3 sequence: CAWSVRQGLGNTIYF. CDR3 in DNA: TGTGCCTGGAGTGTCAGGCAGGGTTTGGGAAACACCATATATTTT. The genes are TRBV30 and TRBJ1-3; tentative D call: TRBD1 (5 bases). Germline V gene lookup returns CDR1 GTSNPN and CDR2 SVGIG (reference sequence). V was clipped by 0 bases and J by 4 bases, with 13 bases between them. The CDR3 is 15 residues long.

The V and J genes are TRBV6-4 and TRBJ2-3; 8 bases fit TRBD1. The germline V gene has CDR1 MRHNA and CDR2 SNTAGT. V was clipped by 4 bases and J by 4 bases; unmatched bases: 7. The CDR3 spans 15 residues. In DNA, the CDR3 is TGTGCCAGCAGTGTCGGACAGGGATTATCAGATACGCAGTATTTT. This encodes CASSVGQGLSDTQYF.

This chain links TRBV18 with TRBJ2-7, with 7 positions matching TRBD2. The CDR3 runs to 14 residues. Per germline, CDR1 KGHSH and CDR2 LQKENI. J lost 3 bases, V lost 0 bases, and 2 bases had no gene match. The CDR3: CASSPPWGGYEQYF. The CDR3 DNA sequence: TGTGCCAGCTCACCACCGTGGGGGGGCTACGAGCAGTACTTC.

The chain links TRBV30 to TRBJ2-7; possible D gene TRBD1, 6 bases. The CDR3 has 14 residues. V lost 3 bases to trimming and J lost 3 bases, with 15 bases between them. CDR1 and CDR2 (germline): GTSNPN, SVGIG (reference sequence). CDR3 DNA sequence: TGTGCCTGGAGCCCAGAGACAGGACTCTACGAGCAGTACTTC. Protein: CAWSPETGLYEQYF.

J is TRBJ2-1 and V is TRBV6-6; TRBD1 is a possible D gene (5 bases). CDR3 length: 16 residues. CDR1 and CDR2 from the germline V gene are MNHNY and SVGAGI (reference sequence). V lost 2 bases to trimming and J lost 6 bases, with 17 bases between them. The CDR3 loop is CASSYGASTWGNEQFF. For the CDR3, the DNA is TGTGCCAGCAGTTACGGGGCGTCAACCTGGGGCAATGAGCAGTTCTTC.

CDR3 nucleotides: TGTGCCAGCAGTTCTCGGAGTTACGAGCAGTACTTC. It specifies CASSSRSYEQYF. V is TRBV28 and J is TRBJ2-7; no definite D call. The CDR3 has 12 residues. The V and J ends lost 4 bases and 4 bases respectively, with 8 bases between them. Per the germline V gene, CDR1 is MDHEN and CDR2 is SYDVKM. The entire variable domain, with the rest obtained from reference TRBV28 and TRBJ2-7, is as follows: DVKVTQSSRYLVKRTGEKVFLECVQDMDHENMFWYRQDPGLGLRLIYFSYDVKMKEKGDIPEGYSVSREKKERFSLILESASTNQTSMYLCASSSRSYEQYFGPGTRLTVT.

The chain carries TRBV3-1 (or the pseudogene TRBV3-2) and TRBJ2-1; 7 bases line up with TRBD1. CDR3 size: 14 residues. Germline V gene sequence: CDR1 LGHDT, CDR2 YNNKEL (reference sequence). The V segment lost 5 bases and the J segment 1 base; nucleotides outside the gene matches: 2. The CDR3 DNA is TGTGCCAGCAGCAGACAGGGATCCTACAATGAGCAGTTCTTC. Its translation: CASSRQGSYNEQFF.

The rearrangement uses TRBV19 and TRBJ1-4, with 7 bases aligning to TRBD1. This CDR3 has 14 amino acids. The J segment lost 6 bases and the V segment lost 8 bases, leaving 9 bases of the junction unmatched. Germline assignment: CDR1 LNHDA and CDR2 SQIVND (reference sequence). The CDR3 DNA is TGTGCCAGTGGTCCGGGACAGCGGTATGAAAAACTGTTTTTT. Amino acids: CASGPGQRYEKLFF.

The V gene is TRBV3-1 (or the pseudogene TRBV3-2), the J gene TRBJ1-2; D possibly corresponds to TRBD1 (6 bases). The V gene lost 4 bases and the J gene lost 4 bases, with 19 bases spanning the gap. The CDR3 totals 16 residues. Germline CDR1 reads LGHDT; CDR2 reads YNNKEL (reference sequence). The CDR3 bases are TGTGCCAGCAGCCCCCACAGGGCAGGGGTGGTCTATGGCTACACCTTC. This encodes CASSPHRAGVVYGYTF.

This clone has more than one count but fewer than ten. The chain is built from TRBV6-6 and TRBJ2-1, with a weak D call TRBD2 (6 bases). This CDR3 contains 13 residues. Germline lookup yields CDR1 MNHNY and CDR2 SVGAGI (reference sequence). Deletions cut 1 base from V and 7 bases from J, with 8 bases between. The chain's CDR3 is CASSYFSGNEQFF. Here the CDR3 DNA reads TGTGCCAGCAGTTACTTTAGCGGTAATGAGCAGTTCTTC.

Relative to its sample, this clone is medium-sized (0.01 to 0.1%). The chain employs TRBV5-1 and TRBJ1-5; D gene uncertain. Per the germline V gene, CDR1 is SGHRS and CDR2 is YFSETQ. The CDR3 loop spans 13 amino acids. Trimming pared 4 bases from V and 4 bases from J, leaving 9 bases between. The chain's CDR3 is CASSTDGNQPQHF. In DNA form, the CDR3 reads TGCGCCAGCAGCACCGACGGGAATCAGCCCCAGCATTTT.

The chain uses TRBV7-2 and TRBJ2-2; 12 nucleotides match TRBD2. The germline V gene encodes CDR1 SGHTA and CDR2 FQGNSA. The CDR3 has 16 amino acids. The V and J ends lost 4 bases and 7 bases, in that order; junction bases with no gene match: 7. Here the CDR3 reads CASSSSLAGGHGELFF. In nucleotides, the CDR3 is TGTGCCAGCAGCTCATCACTAGCGGGAGGCCACGGGGAGCTGTTTTTT.

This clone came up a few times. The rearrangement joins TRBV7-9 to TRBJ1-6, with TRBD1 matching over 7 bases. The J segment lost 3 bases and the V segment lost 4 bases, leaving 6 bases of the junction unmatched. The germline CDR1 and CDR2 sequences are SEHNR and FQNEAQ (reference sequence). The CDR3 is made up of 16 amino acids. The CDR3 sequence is CASSSAGTVYNSPLHF. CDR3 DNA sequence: TGTGCCAGCAGCTCCGCCGGGACAGTCTATAATTCACCCCTCCACTTT. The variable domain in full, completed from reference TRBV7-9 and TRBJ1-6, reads DTGVSQNPRHKITKRGQNVTFRCDPISEHNRLYWYRQTLGQGPEFLTYFQNEAQLEKSRLLSDRFSAERPKGSFSTLEIQRTEQGDSAMYLCASSSAGTVYNSPLHFGNGTRLTVT.

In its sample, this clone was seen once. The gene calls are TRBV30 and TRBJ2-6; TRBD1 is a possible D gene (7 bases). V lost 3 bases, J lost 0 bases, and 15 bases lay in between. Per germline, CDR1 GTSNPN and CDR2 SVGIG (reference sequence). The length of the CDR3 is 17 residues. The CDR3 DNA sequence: TGTGCCTGGAGCATGGAGGGGGCCTACTCTGGGGCCAACGTCCTGACTTTC. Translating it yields CAWSMEGAYSGANVLTF. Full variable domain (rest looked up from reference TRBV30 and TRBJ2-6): SQTIHQWPATLVQPVGSPLSLECTVEGTSNPNLYWYRQAAGRGLQLLFYSVGIGQISSEVPQNLSASRPQDRQFILSSKKLLLSDSGFYLCAWSMEGAYSGANVLTFGAGSRLTVL.

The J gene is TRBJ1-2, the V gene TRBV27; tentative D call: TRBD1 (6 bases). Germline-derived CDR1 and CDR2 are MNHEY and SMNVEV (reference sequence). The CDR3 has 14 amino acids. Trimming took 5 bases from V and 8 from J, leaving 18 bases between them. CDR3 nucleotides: TGTGCCAGCAGTGGAACAGGGTTAGTGGGGGGCTACACCTTC. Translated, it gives CASSGTGLVGGYTF.

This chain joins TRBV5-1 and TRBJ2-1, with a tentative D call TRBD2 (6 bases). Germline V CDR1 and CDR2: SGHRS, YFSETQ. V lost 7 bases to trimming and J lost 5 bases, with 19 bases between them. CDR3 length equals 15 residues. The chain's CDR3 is CASGRTGLSNNEQFF. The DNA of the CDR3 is TGCGCCAGCGGCCGGACGGGACTCTCGAACAATGAGCAGTTCTTC.

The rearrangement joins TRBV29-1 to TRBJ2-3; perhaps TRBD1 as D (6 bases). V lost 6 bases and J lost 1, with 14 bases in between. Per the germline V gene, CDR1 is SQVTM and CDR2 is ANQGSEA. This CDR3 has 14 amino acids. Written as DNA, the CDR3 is TGCAGCGTGGATGTAACAGGGCGCACAGATACGCAGTATTTT. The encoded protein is CSVDVTGRTDTQYF.